One sample yielded the 14 T cell receptor beta chains listed below, sequenced in a study of beta chain features in type 1 diabetes. The study reverse transcribed the entire isolated RNA, so it sequenced expressed TCRB transcripts. The method was immunoSEQ multiplex PCR; TCRdb's version includes in-frame clones alone and lacks a portion of them. The sample holds around 500,000 clones, about 32% seen once. The sample taken for sequencing was naive CD4+ T cells from blood. The receptor source for this set is a man between 18 and 35 years old in good health.

V usage is TRBV30 and J usage is TRBJ2-2; D ambiguous. Germline values: CDR1 GTSNPN, CDR2 SVGIG (reference sequence). The CDR3 runs to 11 residues. The V and J ends lost 3 bases and 6 bases respectively, with 5 bases between them. DNA for the CDR3: TGTGCCTGGAGGATTCCCGGGGAGCTGTTTTTT. The encoded protein is CAWRIPGELFF.

The rearrangement uses TRBV10-3 and TRBJ1-1; tentatively, D is TRBD1 (6 bases). The germline gives CDR1 ENHRY, CDR2 SYGVKD. There are 15 residues in the CDR3. Trimming stripped 6 bases from V and 5 bases from J, with 19 bases between. This CDR3 reads CAISQYREGMTEAFF. The CDR3 DNA reads TGTGCCATCAGCCAGTACAGGGAAGGCATGACTGAAGCTTTCTTT.

The chain uses TRBV11-2 and TRBJ2-1, with D maybe TRBD1 (6 bases). V was shortened by 5 bases and J by 3 bases, with 8 bases between the two germline ends. Germline CDR1 is SGHAT and CDR2 is FQNNGV. This CDR3 spans 13 amino acids. In nucleotides, the CDR3 is TGTGCCAGCAGCCTGGGACACTACAATGAGCAGTTCTTC. Amino acids: CASSLGHYNEQFF. Full variable domain (outside the CDR3, taken from reference TRBV11-2 and TRBJ2-1): EAGVAQSPRYKIIEKRQSVAFWCNPISGHATLYWYQQILGQGPKLLIQFQNNGVVDDSQLPKDRFSAERLKGVDSTLKIQPAKLEDSAVYLCASSLGHYNEQFFGPGTRLTVL.

This clone was seen more than once but under ten times. This chain links TRBV29-1 with TRBJ2-3; D remains unclear. CDR1 is SQVTM, CDR2 ANQGSEA, per germline. CDR3 size: 12 residues. V was trimmed by 2 bases and J by 2 bases, leaving 5 bases between them. CDR3 protein: CSVEYSTDTQYF. The CDR3 DNA reads TGCAGCGTTGAATACTCCACAGATACGCAGTATTTT.

This clone was seen a handful of times. The gene calls are TRBV6-6 and TRBJ1-2, with D hard to call. This CDR3 is 14 amino acids long. Trimming pared 2 bases from V and 0 bases from J, leaving 7 bases between. Germline V CDR1 and CDR2: MNHNY, SVGAGI (reference sequence). The CDR3 nucleotides read TGTGCCAGCAGTTACCACAGCACTAACTATGGCTACACCTTC. It is translated as CASSYHSTNYGYTF.

The chain has TRBV6-5 and TRBJ1-4; the D is unclear. CDR3 length equals 14 residues. The V and J ends lost 4 bases and 5 bases respectively, with 11 bases between them. Per the germline V gene, CDR1 is MNHEY and CDR2 is SVGAGI. The CDR3 DNA reads TGTGCCAGCAGTTCCCCTGGCTTAAATGAAAAACTGTTTTTT. It yields the protein CASSSPGLNEKLFF.

This clone was observed a single time. The CDR3 region has the DNA TGTGCCAGCACCGATAGAAGGCAGGGCGAGACCCAGTACTTC. It translates to CASTDRRQGETQYF. The V and J genes are TRBV7-2 and TRBJ2-5, with D possibly TRBD1 on 5 matching bases. The CDR3 length is 14 residues. V was cut by 7 bases and J by 5 bases, with 17 bases left in between. The germline gives CDR1 SGHTA, CDR2 FQGNSA.

The chain joins TRBV9 to TRBJ2-2; D gene uncertain. Trimming cost V 0 bases and J 5 bases, with 11 bases left between them. CDR1 is SGDLS, CDR2 YYNGEE, per germline. The CDR3 spans 15 residues. DNA of the CDR3: TGTGCCAGCAGCGTAGGACGGACGTTTACCGGGGAGCTGTTTTTT. Encoded protein: CASSVGRTFTGELFF.

The V and J genes are TRBV6-1 and TRBJ2-3; D possibly uses TRBD1 or TRBD2 (5 bases each). The CDR3 covers 13 residues. Trimming cost V 6 bases and J 4 bases, with 11 bases left between them. Germline CDR1 MNHNS, CDR2 SASEGT. In DNA form, the CDR3 reads TGTGCCAGCAGGCCCCCGGGGCCAGATACGCAGTATTTT. Its translation is CASRPPGPDTQYF.

The chain carries TRBV13 and TRBJ2-1; D not resolved. The V gene lost 5 bases and the J gene lost 10 bases, with 15 bases spanning the gap. Germline-derived CDR1 and CDR2 are PRHDT and FYEKMQ (reference sequence). The CDR3 extends over 13 amino acids. CDR3 bases: TGTGCCAGCAGCCGCACCTCGATTAGGGAGCAGTTCTTC. Amino acids: CASSRTSIREQFF.

This clone was counted a few times. The CDR3 here is CAWRQGALHF. CDR3 DNA: TGTGCCTGGAGGCAAGGGGCCCTCCACTTT. V and J are TRBV30 and TRBJ1-6, with D possibly being TRBD1 (5 bases). The ends were cut back, 3 bases at V and 14 bases at J, with 8 bases in the middle. The CDR3 sequence is 10 residues long. The V gene's germline CDR1 is GTSNPN and CDR2 SVGIG (reference sequence).

This rearrangement joins TRBV7-3 to TRBJ2-1; perhaps TRBD1 as D (6 bases). The germline V gene encodes CDR1 SGHTA and CDR2 FQGTGA. CDR3 length: 13 residues. Trimming left V 0 bases short and J 9 bases short, with 9 bases between. CDR3 amino acids: CASSLTTGSEQFF. Written as DNA, the CDR3 is TGTGCCAGCAGCTTAACCACAGGGAGTGAGCAGTTCTTC.

The V call is TRBV7-9, the J call TRBJ1-1; no clear D gene. The germline V gene has CDR1 SEHNR and CDR2 FQNEAQ (reference sequence). V was trimmed by 4 bases and J by 1 base, leaving 13 bases between them. The CDR3 contains 15 residues. The CDR3 loop reads CASSSPGMGNTEAFF. Here the CDR3 DNA reads TGTGCCAGCAGCTCCCCCGGCATGGGGAACACTGAAGCTTTCTTT.

V and J are TRBV18 and TRBJ2-2; D not resolved. CDR3 size: 15 residues. With 4 bases removed from V and 2 bases from J, the gap between germline ends came to 11 bases. Looked up from germline, CDR1 is KGHSH and CDR2 is LQKENI. The CDR3 nucleotides read TGTGCCAGCTCACAAGGGCCAGCTAACACCGGGGAGCTGTTTTTT. Protein product: CASSQGPANTGELFF.